These T cell receptor beta chains were read from a single sample in a study of T cells after yellow fever vaccination. Each CDR3 protein is one row after TCRdb ran MiXCR on the 5' RACE reads. The profile covers 95,000 to 100,000 distinct CDR3 sequences, with less than 6% appearing a single time and more than 40% taken by the ten largest. The sample was CD8+ T cells sorted from PBMCs, taken 10 days after the yellow fever booster vaccination. The receptors were sampled from a man aged 18 to 35 who received the YFV17D yellow fever vaccine. The CDR3 runs from the conserved cysteine through the conserved F or W. The D gene is left open where the match is weak. Clone size is shown for a subset of rows, as once, few, many or a class of expanded clone.

clone size	V gene	J gene	D gene	CDR3 protein	CDR3 DNA
many	TRBV4-3	TRBJ1-4	-	CASSQDGSEYEKLFF	TGCGCCAGCAGCCAAGATGGCAGCGAGTATGAAAAACTGTTTTTT
-	TRBV4-1	TRBJ2-1	TRBD2	CASSTSGSYNEQFF	TGCGCCAGCAGTACTAGCGGATCCTACAATGAGCAGTTCTTC
many	TRBV7-9	TRBJ2-5	TRBD2	CASASGALQETQYF	TGTGCCAGCGCCAGCGGGGCCCTACAAGAGACCCAGTACTTC
many	TRBV11-1	TRBJ2-5	-	CASSSITGRRETQYF	TGTGCCAGCAGCTCCATTACAGGACGTCGAGAGACCCAGTACTTC
-	TRBV10-3	TRBJ2-7	-	CAISAISYEQYF	TGTGCCATCAGTGCAATAAGCTACGAGCAGTACTTC
-	TRBV12-3/TRBV12-4	TRBJ1-1	-	CASSWGVEAFF	TGTGCCAGCAGCTGGGGGGTCGAAGCTTTCTTT
-	TRBV5-4	TRBJ1-2	TRBD1	CASSLGVSRQGAYGYTF	TGTGCCAGCAGCTTGGGCGTTTCGAGACAGGGGGCCTATGGCTACACCTTC
few	TRBV7-2	TRBJ1-1	-	CASRLVRLMNTEAFF	TGTGCCAGCCGCTTAGTGAGACTGATGAACACTGAAGCTTTCTTT
few	TRBV4-1	TRBJ2-7	-	CASSHSTGAYEQYF	TGCGCCAGCAGCCATTCCACCGGGGCTTACGAGCAGTACTTC
-	TRBV7-2	TRBJ2-5	TRBD1	CASSFGTGGLETQYF	TGTGCCAGCAGCTTCGGGACAGGGGGACTCGAGACCCAGTACTTC
few	TRBV5-6	TRBJ2-2	TRBD2	CASSPGLAGENTGELFF	TGTGCCAGCAGTCCGGGACTAGCGGGGGAGAACACCGGGGAGCTGTTTTTT
few	TRBV24-1	TRBJ2-2	-	CATSEKRSGELFF	TGTGCCACCAGTGAAAAAAGATCCGGGGAGCTGTTTTTT
few	TRBV7-9	TRBJ1-1	-	CASRGGIAEAFF	TGTGCCAGCAGGGGGGGGATCGCTGAAGCTTTCTTT
-	TRBV5-4	TRBJ2-7	TRBD1	CASCPGQGVGYEQYF	TGTGCCAGCTGCCCAGGACAGGGGGTCGGCTACGAGCAGTACTTC
few	TRBV19	TRBJ2-2	-	CASSIAGAGTGELFF	TGTGCCAGTAGTATCGCGGGGGCGGGCACCGGGGAGCTGTTTTTT
many	TRBV4-1	TRBJ2-2	TRBD1	CASSQDAPGQLNTGELFF	TGCGCCAGCAGCCAAGACGCACCGGGACAGTTAAACACCGGGGAGCTGTTTTTT
few	TRBV5-5	TRBJ2-1	-	CASSWGRPTSSYNEQFF	TGTGCCAGCAGCTGGGGACGGCCCACCAGCTCCTACAATGAGCAGTTCTTC
many	TRBV7-9	TRBJ2-1	-	CASSTRPVQNEQFF	TGTGCCAGCAGCACCAGACCCGTACAAAATGAGCAGTTCTTC
few	TRBV6-2/TRBV6-3	TRBJ2-5	TRBD1	CASSQDRGPQETQYF	TGTGCCAGCAGTCAGGACAGGGGACCACAAGAGACCCAGTACTTC
few	TRBV6-5	TRBJ2-1	-	CASRNYGPADPGAAYNEQFF	TGTGCCAGCAGAAACTATGGGCCTGCCGATCCAGGAGCGGCCTACAATGAGCAGTTCTTC
few	TRBV20-1	TRBJ1-6	-	CSARTPTDYNSPLHF	TGCAGTGCTAGAACCCCGACAGACTATAATTCACCCCTCCACTTT
few	TRBV20-1	TRBJ2-5	-	CSARPREREETQYF	TGCAGTGCTAGACCCAGGGAAAGAGAAGAGACCCAGTACTTC
few	TRBV2	TRBJ2-7	-	CASSEILNSEQYF	TGTGCCAGCAGTGAGATCCTAAACAGCGAGCAGTACTTC
few	TRBV6-2/TRBV6-3	TRBJ2-7	TRBD1	CATSYRGQGEQYF	TGTGCCACCAGTTACCGGGGACAGGGCGAGCAGTACTTC
few	TRBV11-2	TRBJ2-7	-	CASSTGPLDSGQYF	TGTGCCAGCAGCACCGGGCCCCTCGACTCAGGGCAGTACTTC
-	TRBV2	TRBJ2-3	-	CASWLDTQYF	TGTGCCAGTTGGCTGGATACGCAGTATTTT
many	TRBV4-3	TRBJ2-3	-	CASSQPGATDTQYF	TGCGCCAGCAGCCAACCCGGGGCCACAGATACGCAGTATTTT
many	TRBV2	TRBJ2-1	TRBD1	CASRQGQGADEQFF	TGTGCCAGCAGGCAGGGACAGGGGGCGGATGAGCAGTTCTTC
few	TRBV4-3	TRBJ2-1	-	CASSLGTPFYNEQFF	TGCGCCAGCAGCCTGGGGACTCCTTTCTACAATGAGCAGTTCTTC
-	TRBV4-1	TRBJ1-5	-	CASSQPWGSNQPQHF	TGCGCCAGCAGCCAACCCTGGGGGAGCAATCAGCCCCAGCATTTT
few	TRBV20-1	TRBJ2-1	-	CSAAPGNEQFF	TGCAGTGCTGCTCCAGGGAATGAGCAGTTCTTC
few	TRBV19	TRBJ2-1	TRBD1	CASSPGQGTEQFF	TGTGCCAGTAGCCCAGGACAGGGCACTGAGCAGTTCTTC
many	TRBV12-3/TRBV12-4	TRBJ2-2	TRBD2	CASRSTSGERNGELFF	TGTGCCAGCAGATCCACTAGCGGGGAAAGAAACGGGGAGCTGTTTTTT
few	TRBV29-1	TRBJ2-5	TRBD1	CSVAPPGQGETQYF	TGCAGCGTCGCACCACCGGGACAGGGAGAGACCCAGTACTTC
-	TRBV30	TRBJ2-7	-	CAWSATGYQQYF	TGTGCCTGGAGTGCCACAGGGTACCAGCAGTACTTC
few	TRBV4-1	TRBJ1-3	-	CASSQERSGNTIYF	TGCGCCAGCAGCCAAGAGAGGTCTGGAAACACCATATATTTT
few	TRBV6-5	TRBJ2-7	-	CASRGGPTYEQYF	TGTGCCTCGAGGGGGGGGCCGACCTACGAGCAGTACTTC
few	TRBV5-1	TRBJ2-7	TRBD2	CASTQKGTSGAYEQYF	TGCGCCAGCACCCAAAAAGGGACTAGCGGGGCCTACGAGCAGTACTTC
few	TRBV4-1	TRBJ2-3	TRBD2	CASSQSSGGVTDTQYF	TGCGCCAGCAGCCAGAGTAGCGGGGGGGTGACAGATACGCAGTATTTT
many	TRBV5-1	TRBJ1-5	-	CASSFRRRGPQHF	TGCGCCAGCAGCTTCAGACGACGGGGGCCCCAGCATTTT
-	TRBV5-1	TRBJ1-1	-	CASSLVGGRLRNTEAFF	TGCGCCAGCAGCTTGGTTGGAGGGCGTTTAAGAAACACTGAAGCTTTCTTT
many	TRBV7-9	TRBJ2-2	TRBD1	CASSPWTGNGELFF	TGTGCCAGCAGCCCCTGGACAGGCAACGGGGAGCTGTTTTTT
-	TRBV7-2	TRBJ2-7	TRBD1	CASSYRGPYEQYF	TGTGCCAGCAGCTACAGGGGTCCCTACGAGCAGTACTTC
few	TRBV11-2	TRBJ2-1	-	CASSPPGFRHEQFF	TGTGCCAGCAGCCCCCCGGGGTTCCGACATGAGCAGTTCTTC
many	TRBV7-9	TRBJ2-5	-	CASSFTQETQYF	TGTGCCAGCAGCTTCACCCAAGAGACCCAGTACTTC
many	TRBV11-2	TRBJ2-3	TRBD1	CASSLVQGATDTQYF	TGTGCCAGCAGCTTAGTACAGGGGGCAACAGATACGCAGTATTTT
-	TRBV29-1	TRBJ1-2	-	CSVEDGEWVYGYTF	TGCAGCGTTGAAGACGGGGAATGGGTCTATGGCTACACCTTC
few	TRBV29-1	TRBJ2-5	-	CSVRYRETQYF	TGCAGCGTAAGATACAGGGAGACCCAGTACTTC
few	TRBV4-1	TRBJ2-3	-	CASSQEDGGVSTDTQYF	TGCGCCAGCAGCCAAGAGGATGGCGGGGTGAGCACAGATACGCAGTATTTT
-	TRBV7-2	TRBJ1-4	-	CASSRGGGAYEKLFF	TGTGCCAGCAGCCGAGGGGGGGGCGCGTATGAAAAACTGTTTTTT
few	TRBV10-3	TRBJ1-3	-	CAISESSNSGNTIYF	TGTGCCATCAGTGAGTCATCAAACTCTGGAAACACCATATATTTT
few	TRBV6-2/TRBV6-3	TRBJ2-1	-	CASSTALVGGAFYNEQFF	TGTGCCAGCAGCACCGCCCTAGTAGGGGGGGCGTTCTACAATGAGCAGTTCTTC
-	TRBV25-1	TRBJ1-1	-	CASSPGWEAFF	TGTGCCAGCAGTCCAGGGTGGGAAGCTTTCTTT
-	TRBV2	TRBJ1-6	-	CASSDREHSPLHF	TGTGCCAGCAGTGACAGGGAGCACTCACCCCTCCACTTT
few	TRBV3-1	TRBJ2-3	TRBD2	CASTEGEAGRGSTDTQYF	TGTGCCAGCACGGAAGGGGAAGCAGGGCGGGGGAGCACAGATACGCAGTATTTT
-	TRBV25-1	TRBJ1-3	-	CASSSHVSTNSGNTIYF	TGTGCCAGCAGTTCTCATGTATCCACAAACTCTGGAAACACCATATATTTT
few	TRBV3-1	TRBJ2-5	-	CASRQGVQETQYF	TGTGCCAGCAGACAGGGTGTTCAAGAGACCCAGTACTTC
-	TRBV7-8	TRBJ1-1	-	CASSLRDREAFF	TGTGCCAGCAGCTTAAGGGACCGTGAAGCTTTCTTT
many	TRBV2	TRBJ2-3	-	CASSEVPGWDTQYF	TGTGCCAGCAGTGAAGTGCCAGGATGGGATACGCAGTATTTT
many	TRBV7-2	TRBJ2-5	TRBD1	CASTRTGSETQYF	TGTGCCAGCACCAGGACAGGGTCTGAGACCCAGTACTTC